This is a list of T cell receptor beta chains from one sample in a study of cytomegalovirus exposure and HLA in healthy donors. TCRdb's copy holds only in-frame clones and misses some; the assay was immunoSEQ multiplex PCR. The repertoire consists of some 150,000 clones, with 76% occurring once and the leading ten covering approximately 1.6%. The sample comprised PBMCs. These receptors all come from a woman in her thirties or forties in good health and CMV-seronegative. The CDR3 runs from the conserved cysteine through the conserved F or W. A D gene is named only where the DNA matches it firmly. Not all rows give a size; the values are once, few, many and, for expanded clones, a class.

TRBV7-8	17	TRBJ1-1	.	.	TGTGCCAGCAGCTTTCCCCCATGGGGCAGCTCGAACACTGAAGCTTTCTTT	CASSFPPWGSSNTEAFF
TRBV9	17	TRBJ1-2	.	TRBD1	TGTGCCAGCAGCGGTGGGACAGGCCCGGGGCGAGGCTATGGCTACACCTTC	CASSGGTGPGRGYGYTF
TRBV5-1	15	TRBJ2-7	.	TRBD1	TGCGCCAGCAGCCCGGACAGGGCGGGAACCTACGAGCAGTACTTC	CASSPDRAGTYEQYF
TRBV5-4	14	TRBJ1-1	.	.	TGTGCCAGCAGCCTAAGGACAGCGAACACTGAAGCTTTCTTT	CASSLRTANTEAFF
TRBV5-1	12	TRBJ1-4	once	.	TGCGCCAGCAGCTTGGGTCCAGGGAAACTGTTTTTT	CASSLGPGKLFF
TRBV18	19	TRBJ2-3	.	TRBD2	TGTGCCAGCTCACCCGAAACTAGCGGGGGGGCCTCTAGCACAGATACGCAGTATTTT	CASSPETSGGASSTDTQYF
TRBV4-2	17	TRBJ2-2	.	TRBD2	TGTGCCAGCAGCCGGACTAGCGGGAGACCGAACACCGGGGAGCTGTTTTTT	CASSRTSGRPNTGELFF
TRBV7-7	16	TRBJ2-5	.	TRBD1	TGTGCCAGCAGCTTAGGAGGGTCAGGGGGTGAGGAGACCCAGTACTTC	CASSLGGSGGEETQYF
TRBV6-4	13	TRBJ1-1	few	.	TGTGCCAGCAGTGACCAAGGGGGAACTGAAGCTTTCTTT	CASSDQGGTEAFF
TRBV18	16	TRBJ2-3	.	TRBD1	TGTGCCAGCTCACCTCCGGGACAGCCCTACACAGATACGCAGTATTTT	CASSPPGQPYTDTQYF
TRBV6-1	16	TRBJ2-3	.	TRBD1	TGTGCCAGCAGTGAAGCGCTGACAGGGGGAAAGGATACGCAGTATTTT	CASSEALTGGKDTQYF
TRBV5-1	15	TRBJ1-6	once	TRBD1	TGCGCCAGCAGCTTGGGAGGGGGCGATGATTCACCCCTCCACTTT	CASSLGGGDDSPLHF
TRBV7-2	14	TRBJ2-3	.	.	TGTGCCAGCAGCTTAGGGCGGAGCACAGATACGCAGTATTTT	CASSLGRSTDTQYF
TRBV28	15	TRBJ2-1	.	TRBD2	TGTGCCAGCAGTTTTTCGGGACTAGCGGGTGATGAGCAGTTCTTC	CASSFSGLAGDEQFF
TRBV6-5	14	TRBJ2-7	.	TRBD1	TGTGCCAGCAGTTCCGGGACAGGGGGCGGCGAGCAGTACTTC	CASSSGTGGGEQYF
TRBV5-1	15	TRBJ1-1	.	.	TGCGCCAGCAGCTTGAAAGGTCTAGATGAGACTGAAGCTTTCTTT	CASSLKGLDETEAFF
TRBV11-2	15	TRBJ2-1	.	TRBD1	TGTGCCAGCAGCTTATTTGGGACAGACAACAATGAGCAGTTCTTC	CASSLFGTDNNEQFF
TRBV2	12	TRBJ1-2	.	.	TGTGCCACCGGGGGGGAAAACTATGGCTACACCTTC	CATGGENYGYTF
TRBV7-6	19	TRBJ2-7	.	TRBD1	TGTGCCAGCAGCTTCCGAAAATATGGACAGGGCAGTACTGTCGACGAGCAGTACTTC	CASSFRKYGQGSTVDEQYF
TRBV19	14	TRBJ2-1	.	TRBD2	TGTGCCAGTAGTATGACTAGCGGGAGCTATGAGCAGTTCTTC	CASSMTSGSYEQFF
TRBV15	17	TRBJ2-2	.	.	TGTGCCACCAGCAGAGTTCCTGGGGTTGGAGGTACCGGGGAGCTGTTTTTT	CATSRVPGVGGTGELFF
TRBV27	15	TRBJ1-2	.	TRBD1	TGTGCCAGCAGTTCTCTACAGGGGAGCGGCTATGGCTACACCTTC	CASSSLQGSGYGYTF
TRBV5-1	15	TRBJ2-3	.	.	TGCGCCAGCAGCTTGGGGCAGACAAGCACAGATACGCAGTATTTT	CASSLGQTSTDTQYF
TRBV7-9	17	TRBJ2-7	.	.	TGTGCCAGCAGCGCCTCGTCAACAGCCTCGGCACTTTACGAGCAGTACTTC	CASSASSTASALYEQYF
TRBV7-8	13	TRBJ2-7	.	.	TGTGCCAGCAGCGTCCGGACAGTCTACGAGCAGTACTTC	CASSVRTVYEQYF
TRBV18	14	TRBJ2-7	.	.	TGTGCCAGCTCACCAGGGGGGGCCCCCTACGAGCAGTACTTC	CASSPGGAPYEQYF
TRBV10-1	13	TRBJ2-7	.	.	TGCGCCAGCAGTGAGTACAGCTCCTACGAGCAGTACTTC	CASSEYSSYEQYF
TRBV6-5	15	TRBJ2-4	.	.	TGTGCCAGCAGTTTAGTAGACCCAGGGCTGGGCATTCAGTACTTC	CASSLVDPGLGIQYF